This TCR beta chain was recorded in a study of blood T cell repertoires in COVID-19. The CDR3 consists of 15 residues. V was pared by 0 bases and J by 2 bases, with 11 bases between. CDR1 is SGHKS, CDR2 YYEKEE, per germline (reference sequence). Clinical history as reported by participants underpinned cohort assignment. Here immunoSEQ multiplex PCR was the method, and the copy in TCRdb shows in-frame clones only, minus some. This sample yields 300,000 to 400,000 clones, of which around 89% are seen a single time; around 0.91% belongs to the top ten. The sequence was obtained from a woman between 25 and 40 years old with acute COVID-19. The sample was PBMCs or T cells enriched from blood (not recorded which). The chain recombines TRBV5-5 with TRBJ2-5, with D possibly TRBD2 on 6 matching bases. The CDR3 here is CASSLAGTQQETQYF. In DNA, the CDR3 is TGTGCCAGCAGCTTGGCCGGGACTCAGCAAGAGACCCAGTACTTC.